This TCR beta chain was sequenced in a study of blood T cell repertoires in COVID-19. Study as a whole: Samples taken during acute and convalescent COVID-19 were collected in the United States, Italy and Spain.

As handled by the study authors: Quantification of nucleated cells was approximated via reference gene primer amplification. Clones were sequenced by immunoSEQ multiplex PCR, and TCRdb holds only the in-frame ones, with some missing. V and J calls and clone size are given by that table; D and trimming were obtained from the DNA. Of fewer than 350,000 clones in the sample, 85% were seen once. Up to 2 weeks before entering the study, exposed participants had met a COVID-19 case. This CDR3 region has 15 residues. The chain carries TRBV21-1 and TRBJ2-7; TRBD1 is the table's D call, not checked against the DNA. TRBV21-1 is labeled a pseudogene. Sample: PBMCs or T cells enriched from blood (not recorded which). This receptor was obtained from a young woman who had been exposed to COVID-19. CDR3 in amino acids: CASSPTRRGQNEQYF. CDR3 DNA sequence: TGTGCCAGCAGCCCGACCCGCAGGGGGCAAAACGAGCAGTACTTC.